This TCR beta chain was obtained from a study of blood T cell repertoires in COVID-19 (dated by TCRdb to about 2020). Regarding the study in general: The collaborator samples originated in the United States, Italy and Spain and spanned the acute and convalescent phases of COVID-19. The dataset comprised deeply sampled blood TCRbeta repertoires from subjects exposed to, actively infected with, or recovered from COVID-19. Where HLA class I and class II types were available, the types were taken from metadata supplied by the sample provider, not from assay-based typing. Samples came from the ongoing ImmuneRACE study (first 160 participants) plus 1,254 subjects from 6 global collaborators. The material from the prospective study consisted of cDNA or gDNA derived from T cells, B-cell-depleted T cells, or PBMCs. A de-identified subject ID, COVID-19 status, age in years and sex were almost always included in the sample metadata. The repertoires were released in a freely available public database intended as a resource for research on the immune response to SARS-CoV-2.

Enrolling through a virtual design, the prospective study's participants ranged in age from roughly 18 to 95 years and lived across around 25 United States geographic areas. In the prospective study, participants were assigned to cohorts based on the clinical history participants reported in a screening survey and a study questionnaire. For ImmuneRACE Cohort 3, a participant was defined as recovered based on two consecutive negative NP/OP PCR tests, clearance by a healthcare professional, or resolution of symptoms. Mobile phlebotomists in the prospective study collected whole blood, serum and a nasopharyngeal or oropharyngeal swab from every participant. Prospective study participants could optionally give additional blood draws and questionnaires over a roughly 2-month period. Blood samples from the prospective study were shipped frozen or at room temperature prior to DNA extraction. Regarding this clone: The antigen this receptor binds is unknown. No base qualities exist here, and no much larger clone lies one base off it.

TCRbeta CDR3 regions were amplified from genomic DNA using the immunoSEQ Assay, a bias-controlled multiplex PCR. Processing in the source paper ran as follows. Within the assay, amplification of reference gene primers was used to estimate how many nucleated cells each sample contained. To quantify the absolute abundance of each unique TCRbeta CDR3 rearrangement, sequence reads were collapsed and filtered. Productive Simpson clonality was computed per sample as the square root of Simpson's diversity index over productive rearrangements. Imported from immuneACCESS, the table was reduced by TCRdb to in-frame sequences with V and J called. These copies leave out some clones; in studies compared against another copy, an unresolved V gene accounts for under half, and the cause of the remainder is not known. V and J calls and clone size follow that table, whereas D and trimming were derived from the DNA. The sample table shows more than 250,000 clones, and about 92% are seen once. The ten top clones hold approximately 17% of the sample.

Here V drops 0 bases and J drops 1 base, and the junction holds 1 base not matched to any gene. CDR1 is given as SGHAT and CDR2 as FQNNGV, both from the germline V gene. Including the terminal cysteine and phenylalanine, the CDR3 comprises 15 residues. Only the CDR3 portion is preserved as DNA: 45 bases, with reading frame beginning at the first base. The full study reports these points: Clinical and demographic metadata were provided uncurated, with the amount varying by source and participant.

The sequenced sample consisted of PBMCs or T cells enriched from blood (not recorded which). The source is a woman between 25 and 40 years old who had recovered from COVID-19. The chain is made from TRBV11-2 and TRBJ2-5, and 8 junctional nucleotides match TRBD2. The CDR3 reads CASSLDLAGQETQYF. The DNA sequence follows: TGTGCCAGCAGCTTAGATCTAGCGGGCCAAGAGACCCAGTACTTC.